The rows below give T cell receptor beta chains drawn from one sample of a study of blood T cell repertoires in COVID-19. The protocol was immunoSEQ multiplex PCR, while the TCRdb copy is restricted to in-frame clones and leaves out a portion. The sample has fewer than 350,000 clones, about 85% seen once. Sequencing was done on a sample of PBMCs or T cells enriched from blood (not recorded which). These receptors came from a woman in her thirties who had been exposed to COVID-19. The CDR3 runs from the conserved cysteine through the conserved F or W. The D gene is left open where the match is weak. The size of a clone is reported for some rows only, either as once, few or many, or as a class for expanded clones.

size	V	D	J	DNA	CDR3
once	TRBV5-1	TRBD2	TRBJ2-5	TGCGCCTCACAGGCCCGACTAGCGGGAGTACACGAGACCCAGTACTTC	CASQARLAGVHETQYF
NA	TRBV19	NA	TRBJ1-5	TGTGCCAGTAGCCCCACCTCAGGAGGGGGGGTTCAGCCCCAGCATTTT	CASSPTSGGGVQPQHF
NA	TRBV7-8	NA	TRBJ2-3	TGTGCCAGCAGCCCGGAGGGAGATACGCAGTATTTT	CASSPEGDTQYF
NA	TRBV24-1	NA	TRBJ1-4	TGTGCCACCAGTGATTTGGGAGGTGAAAAACTGTTTTTT	CATSDLGGEKLFF
once	TRBV19	TRBD2	TRBJ2-7	TGTGCCAGTAGTACCCTACTAGCGGGAGGCTCCTACGAGCAGTACTTC	CASSTLLAGGSYEQYF
NA	TRBV7-7	TRBD2	TRBJ2-5	TGTGCTAGCAGCAGGGGACTAGCGGGAGGTCGCCAAGAGACCCAGTACTTC	CASSRGLAGGRQETQYF
NA	TRBV6-5	NA	TRBJ1-2	TGTGCCAGCAGTTACAATCCAGACTTCCTTGGCTACACCTTC	CASSYNPDFLGYTF
NA	TRBV5-4	TRBD1	TRBJ2-7	TGTGCCAGCAGCTTGGAGGGACAGTCCTACGAGCAGTACTTC	CASSLEGQSYEQYF
NA	TRBV4-3	TRBD1	TRBJ1-4	TGCGCCAGCAGCCAAGATGCGAGACAGGGGGCAACTAATGAAAAACTGTTTTTT	CASSQDARQGATNEKLFF
NA	TRBV30	TRBD1	TRBJ1-2	TGTGCCTGGAGTGTAACAGGGGTAGTGTACACCTTC	CAWSVTGVVYTF
few	TRBV27	TRBD1	TRBJ2-3	TGTGCCAGCAGCCGGAAACCGGGACAGGGTAGCACAGATACGCAGTATTTT	CASSRKPGQGSTDTQYF
NA	TRBV4-1	TRBD1	TRBJ2-1	TGCGCCAGCAGCCAGGGACAGTTGAGCTCCTACAATGAGCAGTTCTTC	CASSQGQLSSYNEQFF
NA	TRBV29-1	NA	TRBJ1-5	TGCAGCGTTGGAGGAGATGGCAATCAGCCCCAGCATTTT	CSVGGDGNQPQHF
NA	TRBV15	NA	TRBJ2-7	TGTGCCACCAGCATACAGGGTCGTGAGCAGTACTTC	CATSIQGREQYF
NA	TRBV7-7	TRBD2	TRBJ2-2	TGTGCTAGCAGCCCTAGCGGGGCCGGGGAGCTGTTTTTT	CASSPSGAGELFF
NA	TRBV3-1/TRBV3-2	NA	TRBJ2-7	TGTGCCAGCAGCCAACTACAGGTTTTCTACGAGCAGTACTTC	CASSQLQVFYEQYF
NA	TRBV4-1	TRBD1	TRBJ1-1	TGCGCCAGCAGCAGACAGGGTATCACCACTGAAGCTTTCTTT	CASSRQGITTEAFF
NA	TRBV6-5	NA	TRBJ1-2	TGTGCCAGCAGGAAAACCCTGGACAGACCATATGGCTACACCTTC	CASRKTLDRPYGYTF
NA	TRBV3-1/TRBV3-2	NA	TRBJ1-1	TGTGCCAGCAGCCCACACAGGGCATCTGAAGCTTTCTTT	CASSPHRASEAFF
NA	TRBV30	TRBD2	TRBJ2-3	TGTGCCTGGAGTGTAAGCGGGAGTGGCTTATCCGCAGATACGCAGTATTTT	CAWSVSGSGLSADTQYF
NA	TRBV5-1	TRBD1	TRBJ2-3	TGCGCCAGCAGCGACCGGGACAGAGTTTTTGGAGATACGCAGTATTTT	CASSDRDRVFGDTQYF
NA	TRBV6-2/TRBV6-3	TRBD2	TRBJ2-5	TGTGCCAGCAGCCCCGGACTAGCGGGGGCTGGGGGGCAAGAGACCCAGTACTTC	CASSPGLAGAGGQETQYF
NA	TRBV7-8	TRBD2	TRBJ2-1	TGTGCCAGCAGCTTAGGACTAGCGGGGAGCTCCTACAATGAGCAGTTCTTC	CASSLGLAGSSYNEQFF
NA	TRBV10-3	TRBD2	TRBJ2-5	TGTGCCATCAGTGAACTAGCGGGGCAAGAGACCCAGTACTTC	CAISELAGQETQYF
NA	TRBV10-3	TRBD1	TRBJ1-2	TGTGCCATCAGTGAGCCCGGGACAGGGGGGGAGTTTAACTATGGCTACACCTTC	CAISEPGTGGEFNYGYTF
NA	TRBV6-1	NA	TRBJ1-6	TGTGCCAGCAGTGAATCAGGGAATGATTCACCCCTCCACTTT	CASSESGNDSPLHF
NA	TRBV5-1	NA	TRBJ2-6	TGCGCCAGCAGCTCGGATGGGGCCGGGGCCAACGTCCTGACTTTC	CASSSDGAGANVLTF
once	TRBV7-9	TRBD1	TRBJ1-1	TGTGCCAGCAGCCCTGGACAGGGGAAGAACACTGAAGCTTTCTTT	CASSPGQGKNTEAFF
NA	TRBV29-1	TRBD1	TRBJ1-3	TGCAGCGTGGGACAGCCCTCTGGAAACACCATATATTTT	CSVGQPSGNTIYF
NA	TRBV6-5	NA	TRBJ2-1	TGTGCCAGCAGTCAATTCGACAGGACGTACAATGAGCAGTTCTTC	CASSQFDRTYNEQFF
NA	TRBV4-2	NA	TRBJ2-3	TGTGCCAGCAGCCAAGTTACTACGGAATATTTCACAGATACGCAGTATTTT	CASSQVTTEYFTDTQYF
NA	TRBV28	TRBD1	TRBJ1-2	TGTGCCAGCAGTCCCAGGGGGCGTTGGGAATATAACTATGGCTACACCTTC	CASSPRGRWEYNYGYTF
few	TRBV2	NA	TRBJ1-5	TGTGCCAGCAGTGAGATAATACGGTCCCAGCATTTT	CASSEIIRSQHF
few	TRBV6-1	TRBD2	TRBJ2-5	TGTGCCAGCAGTGAGCGGGGGGGCCGAGAGACCCAGTACTTC	CASSERGGRETQYF
NA	TRBV7-2	TRBD1	TRBJ2-7	TGTGCCAGCAGCCGGGGAGGGACAGGGATCGGGTCCTACGAGCAGTACTTC	CASSRGGTGIGSYEQYF
once	TRBV4-3	NA	TRBJ1-6	TGCGCCAGCAGCCAAGAGGGGCCCCAATCACCCCTCCACTTT	CASSQEGPQSPLHF
once	TRBV7-9	NA	TRBJ1-5	TGTGCCAGCAGCTCTCAGGGGAGAAGGAATCAGCCCCAGCATTTT	CASSSQGRRNQPQHF
NA	TRBV9	NA	TRBJ2-7	TGTGCCAGCAGCGTAGTAGGGAGCTCCTACGAGCAGTACTTC	CASSVVGSSYEQYF
NA	TRBV7-6	TRBD2	TRBJ2-1	TGTGCCAGCAGCGCAAAGACTAGCGGGAGCTCCTACAATGAGCAGTTCTTC	CASSAKTSGSSYNEQFF
NA	TRBV4-1	TRBD1	TRBJ1-6	TGCGCCAGCAGCCCCCGACAGGGTAATTCACCCCTCCACTTT	CASSPRQGNSPLHF
NA	TRBV2	NA	TRBJ2-7	TGTGCCAGCAGTGGGGTGTCAGGAGGTTTTAGTTCGCAGTACTTC	CASSGVSGGFSSQYF
NA	TRBV28	NA	TRBJ1-3	TGTGCCAGCAGTTCCGCAGGGAAGACTGGAAACACCATATATTTT	CASSSAGKTGNTIYF
once	TRBV20-1	NA	TRBJ1-2	TGCAGTGCTAGTCTTCGGGGCTATGGCTACACCTTC	CSASLRGYGYTF
NA	TRBV7-9	NA	TRBJ2-1	TGTGCCAGCAGCGGGGAGGAGCTGGATTCCTACAATGAGCAGTTCTTC	CASSGEELDSYNEQFF
NA	TRBV28	NA	TRBJ1-2	TGTGCCAGCAAAGAGGACACAAGATATGGCTACACCTTC	CASKEDTRYGYTF
NA	TRBV9	TRBD1	TRBJ1-4	TGTGCCAGCAGCGCGGGGGACAGGGTGGGCGAAAAACTGTTTTTT	CASSAGDRVGEKLFF